Listed below are T cell receptor beta chains from one sample, sequenced in a study of glioma-infiltrating T cells after dendritic cell vaccination. Measured with immunoSEQ multiplex PCR; TCRdb has only the in-frame clones, and not every one. The sample lists approximately 91,000 clones, 75% to 90% occurring once. This material consisted of blood, taken after dendritic cell vaccination. These receptors all come from a human donor with glioblastoma. Each CDR3 is given with its conserved first and last residue. D genes are given only for firm matches. Clone sizes are given selectively: once, few, many, or a class where the clone is expanded.

j_call v_call clone_size d_call cdr3_aa cdr3_nt
TRBJ1-2 TRBV6-6 - - CASSNDGANYGYTF TGTGCCAGCAGCAATGACGGAGCTAACTATGGCTACACCTTC
TRBJ1-2 TRBV6-5 - - CASIKGGNYGYTF TGTGCCAGCATCAAAGGAGGGAACTATGGCTACACCTTC
TRBJ1-1 TRBV2 - - CASSELTEAFF TGTGCCAGCAGTGAATTAACTGAAGCTTTCTTT
TRBJ2-7 TRBV7-2 - TRBD2 CASSPASGGAYEQYF TGTGCCAGCAGCCCTGCTAGCGGGGGAGCCTACGAGCAGTACTTC
TRBJ2-3 TRBV5-1 - TRBD1 CASSQGVVDTQYF TGCGCCAGCAGCCAGGGGGTGGTAGATACGCAGTATTTT
TRBJ1-3 TRBV9 - - CASSPPLTWANTIYF TGTGCCAGCAGCCCCCCCTTGACATGGGCAAACACCATATATTTT
TRBJ1-6 TRBV5-6 - TRBD1 CASSNRPGGLHSPLHF TGTGCCAGCAGCAACCGCCCAGGGGGCTTGCATTCACCCCTCCACTTT
TRBJ1-4 TRBV30 - - CAWRDPRVLEKLFF TGTGCCTGGAGGGATCCGAGGGTGCTCGAAAAACTGTTTTTT
TRBJ1-2 TRBV7-9 - - CASSPTGTPNNFEDYTF TGTGCCAGCAGCCCCACCGGGACACCGAATAACTTTGAGGACTACACCTTC
TRBJ1-2 TRBV19 - - CASSLKGQIPNYGYTF TGTGCCAGTAGCCTCAAAGGACAGATTCCTAACTATGGCTACACCTTC
TRBJ1-1 TRBV19 - TRBD1 CASSPGQGATEAFF TGTGCCAGTAGTCCTGGTCAGGGGGCCACTGAAGCTTTCTTT
TRBJ1-4 TRBV5-1 - TRBD1 CASSAGTDETKKLFF TGCGCCAGCAGCGCCGGGACAGATGAGACCAAAAAACTGTTTTTT
TRBJ2-2 TRBV5-5 - TRBD2 CASSRAGGSTGELFF TGTGCCAGCAGCCGGGCCGGGGGGTCCACCGGGGAGCTGTTTTTT
TRBJ1-5 TRBV19 once - CASTPGDQPQHF TGTGCCAGTACCCCCGGGGATCAGCCCCAGCATTTT
TRBJ1-6 TRBV2 - - CAGTVALGGSPLHF TGTGCCGGGACCGTTGCGCTCGGGGGTTCACCCCTCCACTTT
TRBJ2-7 TRBV6-5 - - CASSSQGYEQYF TGTGCCAGCAGCTCACAGGGATACGAGCAGTACTTC
TRBJ2-4 TRBV7-2 - - CASTTKNIQYF TGTGCCAGCACCACCAAAAACATTCAGTACTTC
TRBJ2-3 TRBV19 - TRBD1 CASTATGGSTDTQYF TGTGCCAGTACCGCGACAGGGGGGAGCACAGATACGCAGTATTTT
TRBJ2-7 TRBV10-3 - TRBD2 CAIRGSGGITKDSDYEQYF TGTGCCATCAGGGGCAGCGGGGGGATTACGAAGGATTCCGATTACGAGCAGTACTTC
TRBJ2-1 TRBV18 - - CASSPFAEVIFNEQFF TGTGCCAGCTCACCATTCGCGGAGGTAATTTTCAATGAGCAGTTCTTC
TRBJ1-1 TRBV7-3 few - CASSPGGPGELNTEAFF TGTGCCAGCAGCCCGGGGGGGCCGGGAGAATTGAACACTGAAGCTTTCTTT
TRBJ1-6 TRBV6-1 - TRBD1 CASSETTGTQSPLHF TGTGCCAGCAGTGAGACGACAGGGACACAATCACCCCTCCACTTT
TRBJ2-4 TRBV28 once - CASSVPTGVRGAKNIQYF TGTGCCAGCAGTGTGCCCACGGGGGTACGCGGGGCCAAAAACATTCAGTACTTC
TRBJ1-1 TRBV7-2 - TRBD1 CASSLGQGQRANTEAFF TGTGCCAGCAGCTTAGGACAGGGGCAAAGGGCGAACACTGAAGCTTTCTTT
TRBJ1-2 TRBV7-2 - - CASSPLAGRPRGYGYTF TGTGCCAGCAGCCCATTAGCGGGACGGCCTCGGGGCTATGGCTACACCTTC
TRBJ2-4 TRBV19 - - CASSQDRREAIQYF TGTGCCAGTAGCCAGGACCGGAGGGAAGCCATTCAGTACTTC
TRBJ1-1 TRBV5-4 - TRBD1 CASSLGAPGQGAEAFF TGTGCCAGCAGCTTGGGGGCCCCGGGACAGGGGGCTGAAGCTTTCTTT
TRBJ1-4 TRBV19 - - CASSRVYLNEKLFF TGTGCCAGTAGTCGAGTTTACCTCAATGAAAAACTGTTTTTT
TRBJ1-2 TRBV21-1 - - CASSKALRGEVWDYGYTF TGTGCCAGCAGCAAAGCGCTTCGGGGGGAGGTTTGGGACTATGGCTACACCTTC
TRBJ2-5 TRBV7-6 - - CASSLSRETQYF TGTGCCAGCAGCTTATCCCGGGAGACCCAGTACTTC
TRBJ2-2 TRBV2 - TRBD2 CASKGGTNTGELFF TGTGCCAGCAAGGGAGGGACTAACACCGGGGAGCTGTTTTTT
TRBJ1-1 TRBV19 - - CASSIRGVGNTEAFF TGTGCCAGTAGTATAAGAGGAGTGGGGAACACTGAAGCTTTCTTT
TRBJ2-2 TRBV9 - - CASSLGLAGNTGELFF TGTGCCAGCAGCCTAGGACTCGCGGGAAACACCGGGGAGCTGTTTTTT
TRBJ1-4 TRBV30 - TRBD1 CAWRPQGAREKLFF TGTGCCTGGAGGCCCCAGGGGGCACGTGAAAAACTGTTTTTT
TRBJ2-3 TRBV20-1 - - CSARNGYAQYF TGCAGTGCTAGAAACGGGTATGCGCAGTATTTT
TRBJ2-5 TRBV5-1 - TRBD2 CASTRLGTSLGRETQYF TGCGCCAGCACCAGACTGGGGACTAGCTTGGGGAGAGAGACCCAGTACTTC
TRBJ1-5 TRBV27 - TRBD1 CASSLTGVRGQPQHF TGTGCCAGCAGTTTAACAGGGGTCAGGGGCCAGCCCCAGCATTTT